These 27 T cell receptor beta chains were sequenced from one sample in a study of blood T cell repertoires in COVID-19. The data were produced by immunoSEQ multiplex PCR, yet TCRdb's version contains in-frame clones alone and is incomplete. This sample has roughly 130,000 clones, with approximately 88% found just once. Sequenced sample: peripheral blood. All receptors derive from a woman aged 25 to 45 who had recovered from COVID-19.

The chain uses TRBV11-2 and TRBJ2-1, with a tentative D call TRBD2 (6 bases). There are 18 residues in the CDR3. CDR1 and CDR2 from the germline V gene are SGHAT and FQNNGV. V gave up 6 bases and J gave up 5 bases, with 26 bases separating them. The CDR3 spells CASRRGGTLNLENNEQFF. CDR3 DNA sequence: TGTGCCAGCAGACGAGGAGGGACCCTAAACCTAGAAAACAATGAGCAGTTCTTC.

This chain links TRBV4-1 with TRBJ2-1, with TRBD2 matching over 7 bases. Germline assignment: CDR1 MGHRA and CDR2 YSYEKL. The CDR3 contains 14 residues. Unmatched junction bases numbered 9, after V lost 4 bases and J lost 9 bases. CDR3 loop: CASSLTGGGGEQFF. In DNA form, the CDR3 reads TGCGCCAGCAGCCTTACGGGCGGCGGGGGTGAGCAGTTCTTC.

The V and J genes are TRBV9 and TRBJ1-6; 7 bases are a match to TRBD1. Looked up from germline, CDR1 is SGDLS and CDR2 is YYNGEE. The CDR3 has 16 residues. V lost 3 bases, J lost 7 bases, and 10 bases stayed unmatched. Written as DNA, the CDR3 is TGTGCCAGCAGCGCGGTGGGGACAGTTCAGAATTCACCCCTCCACTTT. The encoded protein is CASSAVGTVQNSPLHF.

The gene calls are TRBV7-2 and TRBJ1-1; no firm D call. V was pared by 7 bases and J by 4 bases, with 13 bases between. In germline, CDR1 is SGHTA, CDR2 FQGNSA. The CDR3 spans 13 residues. The chain's CDR3 is CASKFGGTTEAFF. CDR3 sequence (DNA): TGTGCCAGCAAATTCGGAGGCACCACTGAAGCTTTCTTT.

The rearrangement links TRBV12-5 to TRBJ2-7, with D possibly TRBD1 on 5 matching bases. This CDR3 region has 12 residues. V was pared by 6 bases and J by 3 bases, with 9 bases between. Germline V gene data show CDR1 as LGHNT and CDR2 as FRNRAP. The CDR3: CASGTGFYEQYF. CDR3 in DNA: TGTGCTAGTGGAACAGGATTCTACGAGCAGTACTTC.

J is TRBJ2-5 and V is TRBV3-1 (or the pseudogene TRBV3-2); 9 bases line up with TRBD2. The germline CDR1 and CDR2 sequences are LGHDT and YNNKEL (reference sequence). V was clipped by 4 bases and J by 2 bases; unmatched bases: 5. The CDR3 contains 15 residues. As DNA, the CDR3 is TGTGCCAGCAGCCCGATAGCGGGAGAGCAAGAGACCCAGTACTTC. Translated: CASSPIAGEQETQYF.

V is TRBV6-5 and J is TRBJ2-5; maybe TRBD2 (6 bases). The CDR3 has 14 residues. Deletions cut 5 bases from V and 3 bases from J, with 13 bases between. Germline V gene data show CDR1 as MNHEY and CDR2 as SVGAGI. CDR3 DNA sequence: TGTGCCAGCAGTACCGGGACTCCTAAAGAGACCCAGTACTTC. Translating it yields CASSTGTPKETQYF.

The chain uses TRBV2 and TRBJ2-2; D not certain. Germline values: CDR1 SNHLY, CDR2 FYNNEI. The CDR3 length is 13 residues. The V end was cut by 6 bases, the J end by 5 bases, with 10 bases between. The CDR3 is CASRPTETGELFF. The CDR3 DNA sequence: TGTGCCAGCAGGCCGACGGAGACCGGGGAGCTGTTTTTT. Full variable domain (outside the CDR3, taken from reference TRBV2 and TRBJ2-2): EPEVTQTPSHQVTQMGQEVILRCVPISNHLYFYWYRQILGQKVEFLVSFYNNEISEKSEIFDDQFSVERPDGSNFTLKIRSTKLEDSAMYFCASRPTETGELFFGEGSRLTVL.

The chain recombines TRBV3-1 (or the pseudogene TRBV3-2) with TRBJ2-7; D is undetermined. The V gene lost 10 bases and the J gene lost 2 bases, with 15 bases spanning the gap. Germline CDR1 and CDR2: LGHDT and YNNKEL (reference sequence). The CDR3 sequence is 13 residues long. The CDR3 nucleotides read TGTGCCACCTCACAGCTGGGCGCCTACGAGCAGTACTTC. It translates to CATSQLGAYEQYF.

This chain links TRBV4-1 with TRBJ1-4, with D unresolved. The V gene lost 0 bases and the J gene lost 7 bases, with 9 bases spanning the gap. CDR1 MGHRA and CDR2 YSYEKL come from the germline V gene. The CDR3 totals 14 residues. CDR3 nucleotides: TGCGCCAGCAGCCAAGACCTCATTAGTGAAAAACTGTTTTTT. Translation gives CASSQDLISEKLFF.

By frequency in the sample, this clone is medium-sized. V gene TRBV30 combines with J gene TRBJ1-1; no definite D call. This CDR3 comprises 13 residues. CDR1 and CDR2 from the germline V gene are GTSNPN and SVGIG (reference sequence). V was pared by 5 bases and J by 11 bases, with 21 bases between. CDR3 sequence (DNA): TGTGCCTGGCAGAGGCCGCCCGAACCGGGGGCTTTCTTT. Protein sequence: CAWQRPPEPGAFF.

Only a few counts were recorded for this clone. The chain combines TRBV7-9 with TRBJ1-2, with 7 bases that match TRBD1. After removal of 1 base from V and 4 bases from J, the junction contained 9 bases not matched to a gene. The CDR3 runs to 16 residues. Germline V lookup: CDR1 SEHNR, CDR2 FQNEAQ (reference sequence). Written as DNA, the CDR3 is TGTGCCAGCAGCTTAGGACCGCCGGACAGGCGCTATGGCTACACCTTC. Its translation is CASSLGPPDRRYGYTF.

The V gene is TRBV19, the J gene TRBJ1-1; no clear D. Germline V gene data show CDR1 as LNHDA and CDR2 as SQIVND (reference sequence). V was clipped by 3 bases and J by 3 bases, with 17 bases between them. The length of the CDR3 is 16 residues. The CDR3 reads CASSMVGSVGDTEAFF. In DNA, the CDR3 is TGTGCCAGTAGTATGGTAGGATCAGTTGGAGACACTGAAGCTTTCTTT.

The chain employs TRBV28 and TRBJ1-1, with D possibly TRBD1 on 6 matching bases. This CDR3 has 14 residues. The germline V and J ends were trimmed by 6 bases and 4 bases, with 15 bases remaining between them. Germline V gene lookup returns CDR1 MDHEN and CDR2 SYDVKM. CDR3 region: CASRAQGRGTEAFF. In DNA form, the CDR3 reads TGTGCCAGCAGAGCACAGGGTCGGGGCACTGAAGCTTTCTTT.

The chain links TRBV6-5 to TRBJ1-5; 7 bases agree with TRBD1. CDR1 is MNHEY, CDR2 SVGAGI, per germline. The CDR3 has 14 residues. Trimming removed 6 bases from V and 7 bases from J; junction bases left unmatched: 9. The CDR3 reads CASRVDRERQPQHF. For the CDR3, the DNA is TGTGCCAGCAGAGTCGACAGGGAACGGCAGCCCCAGCATTTT.

J is TRBJ2-6 and V is TRBV19; 7 nucleotides agree with TRBD1. In germline, CDR1 is LNHDA, CDR2 SQIVND (reference sequence). The trim removed 3 bases at V and 0 bases at J, leaving 2 bases unmatched. CDR3 length: 16 residues. The CDR3 is CASSIAGGSGANVLTF. The CDR3 region has the DNA TGTGCCAGTAGTATTGCAGGGGGCTCTGGGGCCAACGTCCTGACTTTC.

The V and J genes are TRBV4-1 and TRBJ2-1; 8 bases are a match to TRBD2. The CDR3 is made up of 15 amino acids. V lost 3 bases to trimming and J lost 8 bases; unmatched junction nucleotides: 9. The germline V gene encodes CDR1 MGHRA and CDR2 YSYEKL. CDR3 amino acids: CASSQTSAFVDEQFF. CDR3 DNA: TGCGCCAGCAGCCAGACTAGCGCTTTTGTCGATGAGCAGTTCTTC.

Only one count was recorded for this clone. The chain combines TRBV29-1 with TRBJ2-5, with 10 bases matching TRBD2. V shed 6 bases, J shed 2 bases, and the junction held 9 bases outside the gene matches. This CDR3 is built from 15 residues. Per the germline V gene, CDR1 is SQVTM and CDR2 is ANQGSEA. The CDR3 region is CSVQKSGLAQETQYF. In nucleotides, the CDR3 is TGCAGCGTCCAGAAGTCGGGACTAGCGCAAGAGACCCAGTACTTC.

J is TRBJ1-1 and V is TRBV5-1, with TRBD1 as a possible D gene (6 bases). The ends were cut back, 4 bases at V and 1 base at J, with 11 bases in the middle. The V gene's germline CDR1 is SGHRS and CDR2 YFSETQ. The CDR3 sequence is 14 residues long. CDR3 loop: CASSRDNRNTEAFF. The CDR3 DNA sequence: TGCGCCAGCAGCCGGGACAATCGGAACACTGAAGCTTTCTTT. Using reference TRBV5-1 and TRBJ1-1 for the parts outside the CDR3, the full variable domain is KAGVTQTPRYLIKTRGQQVTLSCSPISGHRSVSWYQQTPGQGLQFLFEYFSETQRNKGNFPGRFSGRQFSNSRSEMNVSTLELGDSALYLCASSRDNRNTEAFFGQGTRLTVV.

The chain joins TRBV6-1 to TRBJ1-1; D gene unclear. With 2 bases removed from V and 3 bases from J, the gap between germline ends came to 10 bases. From germline, CDR1 is MNHNS and CDR2 SASEGT. This CDR3 has 14 residues. CDR3 sequence (DNA): TGTGCCAGCAGTGAATCCTTGGCAGACACTGAAGCTTTCTTT. Protein sequence: CASSESLADTEAFF.

The J gene is TRBJ2-5, the V gene TRBV7-2; 8 positions match TRBD2. The CDR3 is made up of 17 amino acids. CDR1 is SGHTA, CDR2 FQGNSA, per germline. V lost 5 bases, J lost 0 bases, and 11 bases stayed unmatched. The CDR3 loop is CASSIVGGLVNQETQYF. As DNA, the CDR3 is TGTGCCAGCAGCATAGTAGGGGGACTAGTGAACCAAGAGACCCAGTACTTC.

This CDR3 reads CASSTSGTGNQPQHF. CDR3 in DNA: TGTGCCAGCAGCACTAGCGGGACTGGGAATCAGCCCCAGCATTTT. The chain has TRBV3-1 (or the pseudogene TRBV3-2) and TRBJ1-5, with D perhaps TRBD1 (5 bases). CDR1 and CDR2 from the germline V gene are LGHDT and YNNKEL (reference sequence). The CDR3 length is 15 residues. Trimming pared 5 bases from V and 4 bases from J, leaving 15 bases between.

The chain carries TRBV5-1 and TRBJ2-3; a weak D match, TRBD1 (6 bases). This CDR3 comprises 14 residues. Trimming took 2 bases from V and 3 from J, leaving 10 bases between them. Germline V gives CDR1 SGHRS, CDR2 YFSETQ. CDR3 nucleotides: TGCGCCAGCAGCTTAGGACAGAGTACAGATACGCAGTATTTT. This sequence encodes CASSLGQSTDTQYF.

This clone was counted a few times. The chain has TRBV18 and TRBJ2-4; D unresolved. Between the trimmed V and J ends, which lost 6 bases and 2 bases, there was a span of 35 bases. The CDR3 covers 22 residues. The germline CDR1 and CDR2 sequences are KGHSH and LQKENI. For the CDR3, the DNA is TGTGCCAGCTCCCCCGAGCTCAGACCGGATCGAACCACTATCTCGACCAAAAACATTCAGTACTTC. The encoded protein is CASSPELRPDRTTISTKNIQYF.

The chain combines TRBV18 with TRBJ1-1; the match to TRBD1 covers 9 bases. J gave up 5 bases and V 1 base, and 8 bases lay outside the gene matches. The germline V gene has CDR1 KGHSH and CDR2 LQKENI. The CDR3 runs 16 residues. CDR3 amino acids: CASSPLADRGGTEAFF. As DNA, the CDR3 is TGTGCCAGCTCACCACTCGCGGACAGGGGAGGAACTGAAGCTTTCTTT. The full variable domain, with the rest looked up from reference TRBV18 and TRBJ1-1, is NAGVMQNPRHLVRRRGQEARLRCSPMKGHSHVYWYRQLPEEGLKFMVYLQKENIIDESGMPKERFSAEFPKEGPSILRIQQVVRGDSAAYFCASSPLADRGGTEAFFGQGTRLTVV.

The J gene is TRBJ2-7, the V gene TRBV11-2, with 7 nucleotides matching TRBD1. J lost 7 bases, V lost 5 bases, and 11 bases had no gene match. CDR3 length equals 14 residues. The germline CDR1 and CDR2 sequences are SGHAT and FQNNGV. CDR3 nucleotides: TGTGCCAGCAGCCTTGACAGGGCAAGGGTGGAGCAGTACTTC. Protein: CASSLDRARVEQYF.

V usage is TRBV6-5 and J usage is TRBJ1-1; tentatively, D is TRBD1 (5 bases). This CDR3 has 14 amino acids. V lost 5 bases and J 4 bases, leaving 14 bases between the germline ends. Germline CDR1 reads MNHEY; CDR2 reads SVGAGI. CDR3 sequence reads: CASSRAGGSTEAFF. The CDR3 DNA reads TGTGCCAGCAGTAGGGCCGGGGGTTCCACTGAAGCTTTCTTT.